These T cell receptor beta chains were read from a single sample in a study of blood T cell repertoires in COVID-19. Using immunoSEQ multiplex PCR, the repertoire was profiled, and TCRdb retains in-frame clones only, with some absent. Counted here are some 110,000 clones, 75% to 90% occurring once; the ten biggest clones make up more than 6%. Source material: peripheral blood. These receptors originate from a human donor in a cohort sampled during active COVID-19. The CDR3 runs from the conserved cysteine through the conserved F or W. The order of the fields is V gene, J gene, D gene, clone size, CDR3 protein, CDR3 DNA. A D gene is named only where the DNA matches it firmly. Clone size is stated in some rows and not others, as once, few, many or a class when expanded.

TRBV11-2	TRBJ2-1	NA	few	CASSETLAQNEQFF	TGTGCCAGCAGCGAGACGTTAGCGCAGAATGAGCAGTTCTTC
TRBV12-3/TRBV12-4	TRBJ1-4	NA	NA	CASTRGANEKLFF	TGTGCCAGCACCCGGGGGGCAAATGAAAAACTGTTTTTT
TRBV4-1	TRBJ2-7	TRBD2	NA	CASSWLAGGSYEQYF	TGCGCCAGCAGCTGGCTAGCGGGGGGTTCCTACGAGCAGTACTTC
TRBV5-1	TRBJ1-6	NA	NA	CASSTVTSSYNSPLHF	TGCGCCAGCAGCACGGTGACTAGCTCCTATAATTCACCCCTCCACTTT
TRBV14	TRBJ2-1	TRBD2	NA	CASSSTSGVSYNEQFF	TGTGCCAGCAGCAGTACTAGCGGTGTGTCCTACAATGAGCAGTTCTTC
TRBV16	TRBJ2-6	NA	NA	CASSQSQVPWVLTF	TGTGCCAGCAGCCAATCGCAGGTCCCCTGGGTCCTGACTTTC
TRBV10-3	TRBJ2-5	NA	NA	CAISEFGRGEETQYF	TGTGCCATCAGTGAGTTTGGCAGGGGGGAAGAGACCCAGTACTTC
TRBV29-1	TRBJ2-5	TRBD1	NA	CSVDRDSQETQYF	TGCAGCGTGGACCGGGACAGCCAAGAGACCCAGTACTTC
TRBV11-2	TRBJ1-1	NA	NA	CASSLDLGEVEAFF	TGTGCCAGCAGCTTAGATCTGGGGGAGGTTGAAGCTTTCTTT
TRBV10-3	TRBJ2-7	TRBD1	NA	CAISESTGVFEQYF	TGTGCCATCAGTGAGTCGACAGGGGTCTTTGAGCAGTACTTC
TRBV3-1/TRBV3-2	TRBJ1-1	NA	NA	CASSQLTANTEAFF	TGTGCCAGCAGCCAACTAACAGCGAACACTGAAGCTTTCTTT
TRBV6-4	TRBJ1-2	TRBD1	NA	CASSGQGSRGYTF	TGTGCCAGCAGTGGACAGGGTTCCCGTGGCTACACCTTC
TRBV15	TRBJ2-7	TRBD2	NA	CATSRNSGGFIYEQYF	TGTGCCACCAGCCGTAATAGCGGGGGGTTTATCTACGAGCAGTACTTC
TRBV11-3	TRBJ1-3	NA	NA	CASSFGTSSGNTIYF	TGTGCCAGCAGCTTTGGCACCAGCTCTGGAAACACCATATATTTT
TRBV6-2/TRBV6-3	TRBJ1-2	TRBD1	NA	CASSWTGEGGYTF	TGTGCCAGCAGTTGGACAGGGGAGGGTGGCTACACCTTC
TRBV7-9	TRBJ2-7	TRBD2	once	CASSLAPQSTSGAYYEQYF	TGTGCCAGCAGCTTAGCGCCCCAATCCACTAGCGGAGCTTACTACGAGCAGTACTTC
TRBV6-6	TRBJ2-7	TRBD2	NA	CASSRSAGTSKTYEQYF	TGTGCCAGCAGCCGATCGGCCGGGACTAGCAAGACTTACGAGCAGTACTTC
TRBV9	TRBJ1-2	NA	NA	CASSSPNKGRSYGYTF	TGTGCCAGCAGCTCCCCGAACAAGGGGCGCTCCTATGGCTACACCTTC
TRBV7-3	TRBJ1-3	NA	few	CASKEANSGNTIYF	TGTGCCAGCAAGGAGGCGAACTCTGGAAACACCATATATTTT
TRBV19	TRBJ1-2	NA	NA	CASIQGPGSDYGYTF	TGTGCCAGTATCCAAGGTCCGGGTTCGGACTATGGCTACACCTTC
TRBV6-5	TRBJ1-3	NA	NA	CASGQHRSSGNTIYF	TGTGCCAGCGGTCAACACAGGAGCTCTGGAAACACCATATATTTT
TRBV11-3	TRBJ1-1	NA	NA	CASSAMANTEAFF	TGTGCCAGCAGCGCCATGGCCAACACTGAAGCTTTCTTT
TRBV19	TRBJ1-3	NA	NA	CASSIRGGVLSGNTIYF	TGTGCCAGTAGTATACGCGGAGGGGTCCTCTCTGGAAACACCATATATTTT
TRBV2	TRBJ1-2	NA	NA	CASSGQPEVYGYTF	TGTGCCAGCAGTGGGCAGCCAGAGGTCTATGGCTACACCTTC
TRBV6-6	TRBJ1-2	NA	NA	CASSSRRERANYGYTF	TGTGCCAGCAGTTCCAGGAGGGAAAGAGCTAACTATGGCTACACCTTC
TRBV6-5	TRBJ2-7	TRBD1	NA	CASSSPGQSYEQYF	TGTGCCAGCAGTTCTCCGGGACAGTCCTACGAGCAGTACTTC
TRBV10-3	TRBJ2-7	NA	few	CAISDKNYEQYF	TGTGCCATCAGTGACAAAAACTACGAGCAGTACTTC
TRBV5-4	TRBJ2-1	TRBD2	NA	CASSFASGAYNEQFF	TGTGCCAGCAGCTTTGCTAGCGGGGCCTACAATGAGCAGTTCTTC
TRBV14	TRBJ2-1	NA	NA	CASSQAEYSHNEQFF	TGTGCCAGCAGCCAAGCTGAATACTCACACAATGAGCAGTTCTTC
TRBV5-1	TRBJ1-4	NA	once	CASSLVEANEKLFF	TGCGCCAGCAGCTTGGTTGAGGCTAATGAAAAACTGTTTTTT
TRBV5-1	TRBJ1-3	NA	NA	CASSLERSDGNTIYF	TGCGCCAGCAGCTTGGAGCGGTCGGATGGAAACACCATATATTTT
TRBV7-8	TRBJ2-3	TRBD1	NA	CASSFGQGKSTDTQYF	TGTGCCAGCAGCTTCGGACAGGGGAAGTCGACAGATACGCAGTATTTT
TRBV27	TRBJ2-6	TRBD2	NA	CASSLLGLVPSGANVLTF	TGTGCCAGCAGTTTATTAGGACTAGTCCCCTCGGGGGCCAACGTCCTGACTTTC
TRBV12-3/TRBV12-4	TRBJ1-3	NA	NA	CASRSGLSDTIYF	TGTGCCAGCAGGTCCGGTCTGTCGGACACCATATATTTT
TRBV18	TRBJ1-1	TRBD1	few	CASSKTGDTEAFF	TGTGCCAGCTCAAAAACAGGGGACACTGAAGCTTTCTTT